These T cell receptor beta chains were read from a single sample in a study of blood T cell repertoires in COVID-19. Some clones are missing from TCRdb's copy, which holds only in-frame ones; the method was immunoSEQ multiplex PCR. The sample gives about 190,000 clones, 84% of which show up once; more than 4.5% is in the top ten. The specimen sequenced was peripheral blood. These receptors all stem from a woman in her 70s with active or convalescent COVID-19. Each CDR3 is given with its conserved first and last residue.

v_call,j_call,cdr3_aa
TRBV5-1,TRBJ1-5,CASSLGHQGSNQPQHF
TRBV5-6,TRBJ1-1,CASSWPVQGSGMNTEAFF
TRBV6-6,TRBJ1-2,CASSYSVRSLRGYTF
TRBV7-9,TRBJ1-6,CASSTRTGTVNSPLHF
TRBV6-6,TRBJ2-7,CASTQGSLLVGEQYF
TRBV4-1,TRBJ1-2,CASSQAFEGSYGYTF
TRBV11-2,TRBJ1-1,CASSLVKGATTEAFF
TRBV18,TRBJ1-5,CASSPNLFNDRDPSGPQHF
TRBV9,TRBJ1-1,CASSVGPGGAANTEAFF
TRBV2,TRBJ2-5,CASISGYQETQYF
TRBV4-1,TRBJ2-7,CASSQGAPSGRRNEQYF
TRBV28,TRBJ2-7,CASSLDGRGNEQYF
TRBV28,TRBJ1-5,CASSFLGQARQPQHF
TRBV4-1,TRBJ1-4,CASSWDTTNEKLFF
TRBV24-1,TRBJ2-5,CATSDRETQYF
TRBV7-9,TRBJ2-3,CACSTTSGRASTDTQYF
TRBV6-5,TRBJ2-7,CASSNPGQQAYEQYF
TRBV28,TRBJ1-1,CASSLDRSPNTEAFF
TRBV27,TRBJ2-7,CASSLGASYEQYF
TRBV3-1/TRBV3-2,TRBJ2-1,CASSQPPTSGRAYNEQFF
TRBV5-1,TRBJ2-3,CASSLAPSGKADTQYF
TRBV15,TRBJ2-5,CATSRAAGLAAQETQYF
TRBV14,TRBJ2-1,CASRSGQGTYNEQFF
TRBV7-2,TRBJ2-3,CASSEDRGLEDTQYF